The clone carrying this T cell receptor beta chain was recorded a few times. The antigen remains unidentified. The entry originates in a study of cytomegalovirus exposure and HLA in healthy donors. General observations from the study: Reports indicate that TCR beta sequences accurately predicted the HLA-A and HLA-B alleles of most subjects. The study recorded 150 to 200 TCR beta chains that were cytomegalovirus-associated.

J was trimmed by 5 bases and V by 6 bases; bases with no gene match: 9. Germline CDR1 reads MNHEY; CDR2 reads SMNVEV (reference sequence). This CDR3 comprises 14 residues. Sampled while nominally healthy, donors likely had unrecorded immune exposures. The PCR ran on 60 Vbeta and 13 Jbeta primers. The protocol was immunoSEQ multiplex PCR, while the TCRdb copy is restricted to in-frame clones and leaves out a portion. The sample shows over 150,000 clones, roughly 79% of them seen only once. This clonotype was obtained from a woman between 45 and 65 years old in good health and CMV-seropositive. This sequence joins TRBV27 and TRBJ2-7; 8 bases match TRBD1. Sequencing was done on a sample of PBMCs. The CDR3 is CASSLQQGGDEQYF. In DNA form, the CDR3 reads TGTGCCAGCAGCCTCCAACAGGGGGGTGACGAGCAGTACTTC.